The clone carrying this TCR beta chain was found a few times. Its target is not known. V dropped 3 bases and J dropped 5 bases, with 8 bases sitting between them. The CDR3 consists of 13 residues. The germline V gene encodes CDR1 KGHSH and CDR2 LQKENI. This specimen comes from a study of T cells after yellow fever vaccination. Template-switching 5'RACE yielded the TCR cDNA; a universal primer site and UMIs were added in the process. TCRdb analysed the 5' RACE reads with MiXCR anew, one entry per CDR3 protein. Among some 340,000 distinct CDR3 sequences, approximately 12% were seen once, and the ten largest hold approximately 3%. Whole-study findings and limits: Clonotypes appearing in both CD4 and CD8 compartments existed, and their share was small.

The chain has TRBV18 and TRBJ2-1, with a possible D match to TRBD2 (5 bases). The TCR originated in a man in his late teens or twenties who received the YFV17D yellow fever vaccine. The sequencing here drew on CD4+ T cells sorted from PBMCs, taken 45 days after the yellow fever booster vaccination. The CDR3 DNA sequence: TGTGCCAGCTCACCTAGAGGGAACAATGAGCAGTTCTTC. It is translated as CASSPRGNNEQFF.